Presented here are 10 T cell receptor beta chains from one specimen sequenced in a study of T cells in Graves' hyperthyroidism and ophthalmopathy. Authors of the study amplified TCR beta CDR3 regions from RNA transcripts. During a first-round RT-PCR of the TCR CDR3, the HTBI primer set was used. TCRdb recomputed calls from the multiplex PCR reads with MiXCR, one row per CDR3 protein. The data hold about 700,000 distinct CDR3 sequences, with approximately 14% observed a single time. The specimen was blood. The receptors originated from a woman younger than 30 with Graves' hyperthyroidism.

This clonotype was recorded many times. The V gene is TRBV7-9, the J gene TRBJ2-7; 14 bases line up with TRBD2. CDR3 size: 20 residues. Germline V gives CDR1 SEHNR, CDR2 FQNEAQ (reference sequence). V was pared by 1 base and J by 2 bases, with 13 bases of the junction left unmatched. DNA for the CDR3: TGTGCCAGCAGCTTAGGCAGTGGGGGGACTAGCGGGAGAAGCCCCTACGAGCAGTACTTC. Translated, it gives CASSLGSGGTSGRSPYEQYF.

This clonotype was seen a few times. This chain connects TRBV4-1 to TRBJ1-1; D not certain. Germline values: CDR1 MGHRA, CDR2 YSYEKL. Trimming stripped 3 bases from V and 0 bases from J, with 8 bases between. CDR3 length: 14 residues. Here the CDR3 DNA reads TGCGCCAGCAGCCATATGGGCCTGAACACTGAAGCTTTCTTT. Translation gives CASSHMGLNTEAFF.

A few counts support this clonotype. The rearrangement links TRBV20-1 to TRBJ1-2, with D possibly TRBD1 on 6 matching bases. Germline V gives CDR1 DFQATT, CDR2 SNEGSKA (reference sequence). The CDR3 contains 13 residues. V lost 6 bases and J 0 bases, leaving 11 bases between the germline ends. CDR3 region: CSARDKTNYGYTF. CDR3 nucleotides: TGCAGTGCCAGGGACAAGACTAACTATGGCTACACCTTC.

The CDR3 protein is CASSYWTSDPRTDTQYF. The DNA for the CDR3 is TGTGCCAGCAGTTACTGGACTAGCGACCCTCGCACAGATACGCAGTATTTT. V and J are TRBV28 and TRBJ2-3; TRBD2 matches 9 bases. This CDR3 is 17 amino acids long. V dropped 4 bases and J dropped 1; count of bases not matched to a gene: 9. Germline CDR1 reads MDHEN; CDR2 reads SYDVKM.

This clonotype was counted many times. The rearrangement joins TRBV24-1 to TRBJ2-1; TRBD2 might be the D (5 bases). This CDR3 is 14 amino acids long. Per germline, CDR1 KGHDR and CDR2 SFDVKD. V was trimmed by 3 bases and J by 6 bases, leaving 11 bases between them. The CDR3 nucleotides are TGTGCCACCAGTGATATGGGGAGTCTCAATGAGCAGTTCTTC. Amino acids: CATSDMGSLNEQFF.

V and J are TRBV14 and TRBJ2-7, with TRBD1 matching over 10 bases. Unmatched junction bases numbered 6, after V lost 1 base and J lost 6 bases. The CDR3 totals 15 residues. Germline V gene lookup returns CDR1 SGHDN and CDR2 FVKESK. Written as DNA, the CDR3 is TGTGCCAGCAGCCAAGCCGGGACAGGGGCGGTCGAGCAGTACTTC. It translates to CASSQAGTGAVEQYF.

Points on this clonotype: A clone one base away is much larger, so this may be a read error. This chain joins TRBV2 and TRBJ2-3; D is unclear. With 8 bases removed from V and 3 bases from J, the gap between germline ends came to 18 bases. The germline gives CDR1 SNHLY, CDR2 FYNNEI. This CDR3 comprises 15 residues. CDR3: CASGWTAERTDTQYF. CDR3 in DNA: TGTGCCAGCGGTTGGACGGCCGAAAGAACAGATACGCAGTATTTT.

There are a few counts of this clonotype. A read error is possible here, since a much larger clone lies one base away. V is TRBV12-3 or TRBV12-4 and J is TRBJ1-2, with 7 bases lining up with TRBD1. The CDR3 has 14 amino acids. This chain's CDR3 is CANSFGQVNYGYTF. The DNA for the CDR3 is TGTGCCAACAGTTTTGGACAGGTGAACTATGGCTACACCTTC.

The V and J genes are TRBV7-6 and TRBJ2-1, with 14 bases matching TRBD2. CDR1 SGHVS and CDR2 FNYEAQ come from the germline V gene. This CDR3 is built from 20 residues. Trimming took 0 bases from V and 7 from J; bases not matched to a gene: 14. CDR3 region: CASSLAGGGGTSGSRNEQFF. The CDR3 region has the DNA TGTGCCAGCAGCTTAGCGGGGGGGGGGGGGACTAGCGGGAGTAGGAATGAGCAGTTCTTC.

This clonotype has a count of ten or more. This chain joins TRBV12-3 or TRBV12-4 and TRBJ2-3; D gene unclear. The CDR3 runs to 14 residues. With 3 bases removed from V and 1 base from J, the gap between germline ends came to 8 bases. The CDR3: CASSFGDGTDTQYF. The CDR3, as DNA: TGTGCCAGCAGTTTTGGCGATGGCACAGATACGCAGTATTTT.